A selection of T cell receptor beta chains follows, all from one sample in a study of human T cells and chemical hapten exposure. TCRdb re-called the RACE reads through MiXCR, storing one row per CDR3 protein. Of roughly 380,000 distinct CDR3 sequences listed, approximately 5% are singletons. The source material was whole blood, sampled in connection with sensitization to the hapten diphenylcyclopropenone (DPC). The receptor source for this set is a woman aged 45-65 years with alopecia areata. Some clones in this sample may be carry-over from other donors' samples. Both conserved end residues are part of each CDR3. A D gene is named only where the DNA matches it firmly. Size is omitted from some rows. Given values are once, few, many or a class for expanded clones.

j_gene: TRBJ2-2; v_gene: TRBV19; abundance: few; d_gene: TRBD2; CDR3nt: TGTGCCAGTCGACCTAGCGGGATCGGCGGGGAGCTGTTTTTT; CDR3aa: CASRPSGIGGELFF
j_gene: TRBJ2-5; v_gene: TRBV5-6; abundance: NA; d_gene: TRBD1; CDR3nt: TGTGCCAGCAGCTTTGGGACAGAACAAGAGACCCAGTACTTC; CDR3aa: CASSFGTEQETQYF
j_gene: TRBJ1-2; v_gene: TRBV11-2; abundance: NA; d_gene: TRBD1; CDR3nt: TGTGCCAGCAGCCGACAGGGGGCTCAAGGGGGCTACACCTTC; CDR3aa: CASSRQGAQGGYTF
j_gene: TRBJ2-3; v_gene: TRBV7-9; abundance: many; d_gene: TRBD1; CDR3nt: TGTGCCAGCAGCTGGGGACAGGGCCCAGATACGCAGTATTTT; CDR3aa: CASSWGQGPDTQYF
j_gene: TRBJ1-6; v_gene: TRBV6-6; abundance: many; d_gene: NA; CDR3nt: TGTGCCAGCAGTAAGGGGGACTCACCCCTCCACTTT; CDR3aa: CASSKGDSPLHF
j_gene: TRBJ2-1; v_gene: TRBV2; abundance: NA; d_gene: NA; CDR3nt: TGTGCCAGCACCCTCCGGGGGACCTACAATGAGCAGTTCTTC; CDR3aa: CASTLRGTYNEQFF
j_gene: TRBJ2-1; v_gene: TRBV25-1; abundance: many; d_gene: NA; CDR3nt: TGTGCCAGCAGTGAATTCGGCGGGTCGTCCTCCTACAATGAGCAGTTCTTC; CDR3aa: CASSEFGGSSSYNEQFF
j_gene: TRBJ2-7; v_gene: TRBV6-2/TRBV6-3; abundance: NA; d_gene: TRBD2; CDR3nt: TGTGCCAGCAGTTACCAGCGGGGGACTGTTTCCTACGAGCAGTACTTC; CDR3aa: CASSYQRGTVSYEQYF
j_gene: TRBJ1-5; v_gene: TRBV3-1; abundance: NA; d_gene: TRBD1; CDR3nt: TGTGCCAGCAGCCAACTGTCCAAGGGACAGGGAAGCAATCAGCCCCAGCATTTT; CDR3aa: CASSQLSKGQGSNQPQHF
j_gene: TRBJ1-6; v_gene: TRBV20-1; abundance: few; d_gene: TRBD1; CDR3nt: TGCAGTGCTAGAGCAGGGGGTCCAATAAATTCACCCCTCCACTTT; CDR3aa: CSARAGGPINSPLHF
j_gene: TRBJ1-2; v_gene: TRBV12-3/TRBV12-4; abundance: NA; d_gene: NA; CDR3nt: TGTGCCAGCAGTTGGGGGTTCTATGGCTACACCTTC; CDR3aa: CASSWGFYGYTF
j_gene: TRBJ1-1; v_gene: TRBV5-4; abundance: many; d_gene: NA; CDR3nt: TGTGCCAGCAGCTTGGGGGGGGAGGTCTCCACTGAAGCTTTCTTT; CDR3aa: CASSLGGEVSTEAFF
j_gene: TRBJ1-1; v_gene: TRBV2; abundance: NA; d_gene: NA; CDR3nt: TGTGCCAGCAGGATGGGGGGGGGATTGAACACTGAAGCTTTCTTT; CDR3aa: CASRMGGGLNTEAFF
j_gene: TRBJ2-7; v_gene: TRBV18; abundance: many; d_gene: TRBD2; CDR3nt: TGTGCCAGCCGGGGGGAACCCTACGAGCAGTACTTC; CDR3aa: CASRGEPYEQYF
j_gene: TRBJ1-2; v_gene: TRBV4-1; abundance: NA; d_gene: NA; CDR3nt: TGCGCCAGCAGCCGCAGCCTAGGTTATGGCTACACCTTC; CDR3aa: CASSRSLGYGYTF
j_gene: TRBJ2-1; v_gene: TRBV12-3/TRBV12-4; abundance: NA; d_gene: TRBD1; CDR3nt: TGTGCCAGCAGTTTAAGCAGGGGGCGGGGAGAGCAGTTCTTC; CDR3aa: CASSLSRGRGEQFF
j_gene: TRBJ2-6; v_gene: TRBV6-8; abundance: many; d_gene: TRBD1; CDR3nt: TGTGCCAGCAGTCCCACAGGGGGCGGCGAGGCCAACGTCCTGACTTTC; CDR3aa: CASSPTGGGEANVLTF
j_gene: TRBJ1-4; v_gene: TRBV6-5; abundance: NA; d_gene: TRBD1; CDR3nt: TGTGCCAGCAGTTACGCGGGACAGTATGATGAAAAACTGTTTTTT; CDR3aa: CASSYAGQYDEKLFF
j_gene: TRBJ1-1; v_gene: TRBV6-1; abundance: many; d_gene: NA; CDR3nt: TGTGCCAGCAGTGAAATCGGGGGATTGAACACTGAAGCTTTCTTT; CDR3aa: CASSEIGGLNTEAFF
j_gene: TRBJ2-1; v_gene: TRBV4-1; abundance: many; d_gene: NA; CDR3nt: TGCGCCAGCAGCCAAGTCGCGGGGAGCTCCTACAATGAGCAGTTCTTC; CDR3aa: CASSQVAGSSYNEQFF
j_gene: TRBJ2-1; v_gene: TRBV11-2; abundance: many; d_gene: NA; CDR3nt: TGTGCCAGCAGCTTATCCGGACTAATAAATGAGCAGTTCTTC; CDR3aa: CASSLSGLINEQFF
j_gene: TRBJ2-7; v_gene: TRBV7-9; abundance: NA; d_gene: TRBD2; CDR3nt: TGTGCCAGCAGCCCGACTAGCGGGCGGTCTTTCTACGAGCAGTACTTC; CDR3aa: CASSPTSGRSFYEQYF
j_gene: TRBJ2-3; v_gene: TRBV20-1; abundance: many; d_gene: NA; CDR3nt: TGCAGTGCTAGAGGACCGGCAGATACGCAGTATTTT; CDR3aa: CSARGPADTQYF
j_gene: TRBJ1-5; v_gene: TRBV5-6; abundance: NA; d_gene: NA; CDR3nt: TGTGCCAGCAGTGGGGGGCTTGAGCCCCAGCATTTT; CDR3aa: CASSGGLEPQHF
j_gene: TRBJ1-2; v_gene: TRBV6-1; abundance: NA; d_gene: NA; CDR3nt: TGTGCCAGCAGCCTGACAGCCTACTATGGCTACACCTTC; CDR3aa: CASSLTAYYGYTF
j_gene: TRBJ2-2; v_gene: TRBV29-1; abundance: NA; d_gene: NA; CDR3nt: TGCAGCGTTGTATCCGGGACCACGAACACCGGGGAGCTGTTTTTT; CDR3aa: CSVVSGTTNTGELFF
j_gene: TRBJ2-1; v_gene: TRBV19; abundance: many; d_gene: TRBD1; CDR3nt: TGTGCCAGTAGTCGCTCCGGGACAGGGGGGAATGAGCAGTTCTTC; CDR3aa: CASSRSGTGGNEQFF
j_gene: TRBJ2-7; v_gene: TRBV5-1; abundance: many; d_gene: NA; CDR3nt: TGCGCCAGCAGCTTGGACCGGAGCTCCTACGAGCAGTACTTC; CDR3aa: CASSLDRSSYEQYF
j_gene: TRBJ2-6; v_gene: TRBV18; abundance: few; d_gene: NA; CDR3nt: TGTGCCAGCTCACAAAAATCTGGGGCCAACGTCCTGACTTTC; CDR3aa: CASSQKSGANVLTF
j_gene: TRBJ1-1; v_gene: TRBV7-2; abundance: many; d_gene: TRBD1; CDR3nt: TGTGCCAGCACCGTGACAGGGATGATCACTGAAGCTTTCTTT; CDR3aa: CASTVTGMITEAFF
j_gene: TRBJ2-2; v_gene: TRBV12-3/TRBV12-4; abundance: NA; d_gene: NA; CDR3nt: TGTGCCAGCAGTTTAGGGCGGCGGGAGAACACCGGGGAGCTGTTTTTT; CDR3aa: CASSLGRRENTGELFF
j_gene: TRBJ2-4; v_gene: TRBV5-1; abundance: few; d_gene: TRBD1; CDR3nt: TGCGCCAGCTCCGAACAGGGGCTAAACATTCAGTACTTC; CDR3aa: CASSEQGLNIQYF
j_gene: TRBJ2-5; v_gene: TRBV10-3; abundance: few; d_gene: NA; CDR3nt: TGTGCCATCAGTTCCCCCCTCCCGGTGGGACAAGAGACCCAGTACTTC; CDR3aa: CAISSPLPVGQETQYF
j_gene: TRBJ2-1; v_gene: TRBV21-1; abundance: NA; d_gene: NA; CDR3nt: TGTGCCAGCAGCGCTCGACTAGCGGGAGCCTTCTACAATGAGCAGTTCTTC; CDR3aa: CASSARLAGAFYNEQFF
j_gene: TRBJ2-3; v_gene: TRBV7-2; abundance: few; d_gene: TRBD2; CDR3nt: TGTGCCAGCAGCTTAGCAGGCGGGGGAACCACAGATACGCAGTATTTT; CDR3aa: CASSLAGGGTTDTQYF
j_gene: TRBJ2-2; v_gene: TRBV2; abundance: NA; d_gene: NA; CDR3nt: TGTGCCAGCAGATACGGGGAGCTGTTTTTT; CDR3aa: CASRYGELFF
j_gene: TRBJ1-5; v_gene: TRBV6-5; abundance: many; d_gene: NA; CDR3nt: TGTGCCAGCAGTTACGATCGAGGGGGTTATCAGCCCCAGCATTTT; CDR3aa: CASSYDRGGYQPQHF
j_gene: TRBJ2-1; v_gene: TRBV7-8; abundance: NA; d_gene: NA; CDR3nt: TGTGCCAGCAGCTTAGTCCGATTCGCCTACAATGAGCAGTTCTTC; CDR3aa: CASSLVRFAYNEQFF
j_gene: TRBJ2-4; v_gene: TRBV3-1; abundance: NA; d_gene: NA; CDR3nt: TGTGCCAGCAGCCAGGGACGGAGAAACATTCAGTACTTC; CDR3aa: CASSQGRRNIQYF
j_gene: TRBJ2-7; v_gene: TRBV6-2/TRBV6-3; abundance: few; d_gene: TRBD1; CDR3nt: TGTGCCAGCAGTCACCCCCCCGGGACAGCATTCTACGAGCAGTACTTC; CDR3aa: CASSHPPGTAFYEQYF
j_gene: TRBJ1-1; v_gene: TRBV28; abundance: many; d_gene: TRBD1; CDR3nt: TGTGCCAGCAGTTCGGACAGGGTTAAAGCTTTCTTT; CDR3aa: CASSSDRVKAFF
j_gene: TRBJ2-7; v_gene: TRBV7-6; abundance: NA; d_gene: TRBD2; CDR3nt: TGTGCCAGCAGTTTCGGGACTAGCGGGAGGGGGAGCTACGAGCAGTACTTC; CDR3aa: CASSFGTSGRGSYEQYF
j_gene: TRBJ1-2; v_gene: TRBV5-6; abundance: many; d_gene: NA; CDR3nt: TGTGCCAGCAGCCCAAGACAGAGTGTTTGGCATGGCTACACCTTC; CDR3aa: CASSPRQSVWHGYTF